This T cell receptor beta chain came from a study of long-term antiretroviral therapy in people with HIV. Study observations and caveats: Viral resistance, ART adherence and therapy changes all lacked available data. Across all time points, the repertoire was dominated by clones that expanded before ART. Following ART, diversity rose but still fell short of transplant donor controls.

Regarding this clone: The target antigen is unknown.

Runs used v3.0 of the immunoSEQ assay and were done at survey level. Sequencing was performed with immunoSEQ multiplex PCR; in TCRdb, only in-frame clones are kept and a portion is missing. Among about 28,000 clones, 80% to 85% were seen once, and the ten largest hold under 8%. The sequences come from unsorted PBMCs, collected 0.4 years after starting antiretroviral therapy. The origin of this receptor is a man aged 18 to 35 with HIV.

Written as DNA, the CDR3 is TGTGCCAGCACGAGCACAGGGTTCGGAGACTATGGCTACACCTTC. It codes for CASTSTGFGDYGYTF. The V and J genes are TRBV2 and TRBJ1-2, with D maybe TRBD1 (6 bases). The germline V gene encodes CDR1 SNHLY and CDR2 FYNNEI. The V and J ends lost 7 bases and 3 bases respectively, with 18 bases between them. The CDR3 is 15 amino acids.